This TCR beta chain stems from a study of lymphopenia after photon versus proton radiotherapy. Germline-derived CDR1 and CDR2 are SEHNR and FQNEAQ (reference sequence). This CDR3 region has 17 residues. The V segment lost 5 bases and the J segment 4 bases; nucleotides outside the gene matches: 12. The protocol was immunoSEQ multiplex PCR, while the TCRdb copy is restricted to in-frame clones and leaves out a portion. This sample has almost 25,000 clones; nearly 85% occur once, and the top ten carry 21%. The rearrangement links TRBV7-9 to TRBJ2-3; TRBD2 agrees at 10 bases. The source of this sequence is a woman in her 70s with pancreatic cancer. Sequenced here: peripheral blood, sampled from a patient treated with proton-based radiotherapy. In DNA, the CDR3 is TGTGCCAGCAGCGGCGGACTAGGAGCGGGAGGGCCAGATACGCAGTATTTT. This encodes CASSGGLGAGGPDTQYF. Together with reference TRBV7-9 and TRBJ2-3, the CDR3 gives the full variable domain: DTGVSQNPRHKITKRGQNVTFRCDPISEHNRLYWYRQTLGQGPEFLTYFQNEAQLEKSRLLSDRFSAERPKGSFSTLEIQRTEQGDSAMYLCASSGGLGAGGPDTQYFGPGTRLTVL.